The 18 T cell receptor beta chains presented below share a single source sample, sequenced in a study of T cell responses to AZD1222 COVID-19 vaccine. Assay: immunoSEQ multiplex PCR; the TCRdb copy retains only in-frame clones and omits some. In the table there are about 110,000 clones, about 95% of which are singletons. The sample was peripheral blood, taken 28 days after the second AZD1222 dose. The source of these receptors is an adult who received the AZD1222 COVID-19 vaccine.

The chain carries TRBV11-3 and TRBJ2-3, with a possible D match to TRBD1 (7 bases). The length of the CDR3 is 16 residues. Germline CDR1 reads SGHNT; CDR2 reads YENEEA. With 3 bases removed from V and 5 bases from J, the gap between germline ends came to 18 bases. The CDR3 reads CASSFTGAAGRDTQYF. CDR3 DNA sequence: TGTGCCAGCAGCTTCACAGGGGCCGCGGGAAGAGATACGCAGTATTTT.

This sequence joins TRBV12-3 or TRBV12-4 and TRBJ1-2; possible D gene TRBD1, 5 bases. This CDR3 has 12 residues. V was cut by 3 bases and J by 8 bases, with 10 bases left in between. The CDR3 spells CASSLVGDGYTF. The CDR3 bases are TGTGCCAGCAGTTTGGTAGGGGACGGCTACACCTTC.

The chain recombines TRBV18 with TRBJ1-3; the D is unclear. Germline CDR1 and CDR2: KGHSH and LQKENI. The CDR3 extends over 17 amino acids. Trimming took off 4 bases at V and 2 bases at J, with 18 bases between the two ends. The CDR3, as DNA: TGTGCCAGCTCACAGCTTGCTCCGGCGACGGCTGGAAACACCATATATTTT. Translation: CASSQLAPATAGNTIYF.

This chain links TRBV3-1 (or the pseudogene TRBV3-2) with TRBJ1-2, with 10 bases lining up with TRBD1. Germline V gene data show CDR1 as LGHDT and CDR2 as YNNKEL (reference sequence). The CDR3 has 14 amino acids. Unmatched junction bases numbered 6, after V lost 6 bases and J lost 5 bases. CDR3 coding DNA: TGTGCCAGCAGTCCTGGGACAGGGGAGTATGGCTACACCTTC. This encodes CASSPGTGEYGYTF.

This chain links TRBV27 with TRBJ2-7, with 7 bases aligning to TRBD2. CDR3 length: 15 amino acids. In germline, CDR1 is MNHEY, CDR2 SMNVEV (reference sequence). V trimming: 5 bases; J trimming: 0 bases; junction bases outside the gene matches: 7. CDR3 DNA: TGTGCCAGCAGTCTGGGGGGGGAGCCCTCCTACGAGCAGTACTTC. It codes for CASSLGGEPSYEQYF.

The rearrangement links TRBV27 to TRBJ1-6; D gene unclear. V was pared by 7 bases and J by 0 bases, with 10 bases between. The length of the CDR3 is 15 residues. Germline CDR1 reads MNHEY; CDR2 reads SMNVEV (reference sequence). CDR3 loop: CASKFQSSYNSPLHF. The DNA of the CDR3 is TGTGCCAGCAAATTCCAGAGCTCCTATAATTCACCCCTCCACTTT.

This rearrangement joins TRBV4-2 to TRBJ1-1; D possibly corresponds to TRBD1 (6 bases). The CDR3 is 15 residues long. Germline values: CDR1 LGHNA, CDR2 YNFKEQ. V was shortened by 0 bases and J by 4 bases, with 12 bases between the two germline ends. CDR3 region: CASSQDRGVGTEAFF. In nucleotides, the CDR3 is TGTGCCAGCAGCCAAGATAGGGGGGTAGGCACTGAAGCTTTCTTT.

This rearrangement joins TRBV6-5 to TRBJ2-7, with D perhaps assigned TRBD1 or TRBD2 (6 bases each). Trimming took off 4 bases at V and 2 bases at J, with 15 bases between the two ends. The CDR3 covers 15 residues. Germline CDR1 and CDR2: MNHEY and SVGAGI. The CDR3 sequence is CASSLQGGGAYEQYF. The CDR3 bases are TGTGCCAGCAGTTTACAGGGCGGCGGGGCCTACGAGCAGTACTTC.

The DNA for the CDR3 is TGTGCCAGCTCACCACTGAGGGGCGAAGGCTACACCTTC. This sequence encodes CASSPLRGEGYTF. This chain joins TRBV18 and TRBJ1-2, with D perhaps TRBD1 (5 bases). Per germline, CDR1 KGHSH and CDR2 LQKENI. V was shortened by 1 base and J by 8 bases, with 11 bases between the two germline ends. CDR3 length: 13 amino acids.

The chain couples TRBV12-5 to TRBJ1-4, with D unclear. Per germline, CDR1 LGHNT and CDR2 FRNRAP. The CDR3 spans 14 residues. Deletions cut 7 bases from V and 7 bases from J, with 16 bases between. The CDR3 bases are TGTGCTAGTGCCGTCGCCGGTGATTCTGAAAAACTGTTTTTT. This codes for CASAVAGDSEKLFF.

CDR3 sequence (DNA): TGTGCCAGCAGTGAAGAATGGCATTCCAAAAACATTCAGTACTTC. It encodes CASSEEWHSKNIQYF. The chain carries TRBV6-1 and TRBJ2-4, with unresolved D. From germline, CDR1 is MNHNS and CDR2 SASEGT. There are 15 residues in the CDR3. V lost 1 base and J lost 2, with 9 bases in between.

V gene TRBV4-1 combines with J gene TRBJ2-1; possibly TRBD2 for D (6 bases). CDR3 length equals 13 residues. V lost 1 base, J lost 14 bases, and 15 bases lay in between. The germline V gene encodes CDR1 MGHRA and CDR2 YSYEKL. The CDR3 here is CASSQALYGGEFF. As DNA, the CDR3 is TGCGCCAGCAGCCAAGCCCTCTACGGGGGAGAGTTCTTC.

J is TRBJ2-1 and V is TRBV11-3; TRBD1 matches 9 bases. The germline gives CDR1 SGHNT, CDR2 YENEEA. CDR3 size: 15 residues. With V trimmed by 5 bases and J by 9 bases, 11 bases remained unmatched. The CDR3 region has the DNA TGTGCCAGCAGCAACCAACAGGGGGCGATGGTTGAGCAGTTCTTC. Protein product: CASSNQQGAMVEQFF.

The CDR3 DNA follows: TGTGCCAGTAGTATGAGCGTGAGCACTGAAGCTTTCTTT. Translating it yields CASSMSVSTEAFF. This chain uses TRBV19 with TRBJ1-1; D remains ambiguous. The germline gives CDR1 LNHDA, CDR2 SQIVND (reference sequence). This CDR3 contains 13 residues. Trimming shortened V by 3 bases and J by 4 bases, and 9 bases separated the two germline ends.

This sequence joins TRBV5-1 and TRBJ2-3; D perhaps matches TRBD1 (5 bases). V dropped 0 bases and J dropped 3 bases, with 11 bases sitting between them. This CDR3 has 15 residues. Germline V gene sequence: CDR1 SGHRS, CDR2 YFSETQ. This CDR3 reads CASSLADIRTDTQYF. Here the CDR3 DNA reads TGCGCCAGCAGCTTGGCGGACATTAGGACAGATACGCAGTATTTT.

V usage is TRBV7-5 and J usage is TRBJ1-6. TRBV7-5 is a pseudogene locus. The CDR3 is 15 amino acids. The CDR3 loop is CVRSFATQTAPPLHF. In DNA, the CDR3 is TGTGTCAGAAGCTTCGCGACTCAAACCGCCCCACCCCTCCACTTT.

The rearrangement joins TRBV2 to TRBJ2-1; no reliable D call. V dropped 1 base and J dropped 8 bases, with 12 bases sitting between them. CDR1 SNHLY and CDR2 FYNNEI come from the germline V gene. The CDR3 totals 14 residues. The CDR3 DNA follows: TGTGCCAGCAGTGAAGAAGGTGAGCTGGATGAGCAGTTCTTC. It encodes CASSEEGELDEQFF.

This sequence joins TRBV5-3 and TRBJ2-2; D remains ambiguous. TRBV5-3 belongs to the ORF category, with a function that is uncertain. V dropped 2 bases and J dropped 1 base, with 15 bases sitting between them. The CDR3 runs to 17 residues. The DNA of the CDR3 is TGTGCCAGAAGCTTAACCCGACCCAAAAAGAACACCGGGGAGCTGTTTTTT. Protein product: CARSLTRPKKNTGELFF.